This T cell receptor (beta chain) was sequenced during a study of T cell changes during pregnancy in multiple sclerosis. Assay used: immunoSEQ multiplex PCR; TCRdb lists only in-frame clones, some missing. The data hold about 50,000 clones, with about 93% observed a single time. Deletions cut 4 bases from V and 6 bases from J, with 7 bases between. Per germline, CDR1 SGHNT and CDR2 YYREEE (reference sequence). The CDR3 contains 11 residues. V gene TRBV5-4 combines with J gene TRBJ2-5, with D unresolved. The sample consisted of CD4+ T cells from peripheral blood mononuclear cells, taken in the second trimester of pregnancy. The receptor's source is a female donor with multiple sclerosis, enrolled in a pregnancy study. CDR3: CASSREQTQYF. The CDR3 DNA sequence: TGTGCCAGCAGCCGCGAACAGACCCAGTACTTC.